This T cell receptor beta chain was captured by sequencing in a study of identical twins. Germline CDR1 WSHSY, CDR2 SAAADI. The CDR3 is 10 amino acids. Trimming pared 8 bases from V and 3 bases from J, leaving 2 bases between. General study findings and limits: Out-of-frame alpha sequences shared by twins showed excess low generation probability. In beta out-of-frame sequences, the excess sharing between twins was weaker.

With template switching, a universal primer site was added, and the cDNA carried unique molecular identifiers. TCRdb reprocessed the 5' RACE reads with MiXCR, giving one entry per CDR3 protein. The table shows roughly 720,000 distinct CDR3 sequences, with roughly 18% occurring only once. About this clonotype: Its antigen is currently unknown.

Separately, the same data were catalogued under a study of T cells expressing NK-cell markers. As that report states: Questions lingered over whether expanded NKG2C+ T cell clones were HCMV-specific.

This sequence joins TRBV10-2 and TRBJ2-1; D unresolved. Input material: PBMCs. This clonotype originated in a woman aged 18 to 35 in good health. CDR3 nucleotide sequence: TGCGCCAGCCGCTACAATGAGCAGTTCTTC. This encodes CASRYNEQFF.